A single sample gave rise to the 25 T cell receptor beta chains below, sequenced in a study of blood T cell repertoires in COVID-19. Clones were sequenced by immunoSEQ multiplex PCR, and TCRdb holds only the in-frame ones, with some missing. Of roughly 140,000 clones in the sample, approximately 84% are singletons; the top ten hold around 10%. Sample: peripheral blood. The source of these receptors is an elderly woman in a cohort sampled during active or convalescent COVID-19.

The chain employs TRBV5-1 and TRBJ2-1, with TRBD1 matching 7 bases. In germline, CDR1 is SGHRS, CDR2 YFSETQ. This CDR3 is 16 amino acids long. Germline trimming cut 4 bases from V and 6 bases from J; bases unmatched to any gene: 13. CDR3 loop: CASSIRQGLVRNEQFF. DNA of the CDR3: TGCGCCAGCAGCATTAGACAGGGCCTCGTCCGCAATGAGCAGTTCTTC. Looking up the rest from reference TRBV5-1 and TRBJ2-1 gives the full variable domain: KAGVTQTPRYLIKTRGQQVTLSCSPISGHRSVSWYQQTPGQGLQFLFEYFSETQRNKGNFPGRFSGRQFSNSRSEMNVSTLELGDSALYLCASSIRQGLVRNEQFFGPGTRLTVL.

The V and J genes are TRBV3-1 (or the pseudogene TRBV3-2) and TRBJ2-1; tentative D call: TRBD1 (6 bases). Germline V gene lookup returns CDR1 LGHDT and CDR2 YNNKEL (reference sequence). This CDR3 is built from 12 residues. The V and J ends lost 3 bases and 14 bases respectively, with 14 bases between them. The CDR3 is CASSHLVGGKFF. The CDR3, as DNA: TGTGCCAGCAGCCATTTGGTAGGGGGAAAGTTCTTC.

The chain employs TRBV5-6 and TRBJ2-1; 7 bases are shared with TRBD2. CDR1 and CDR2 (germline): SGHDT, YYEEEE. The CDR3 is made up of 16 amino acids. J gave up 5 bases and V 1 base, and 9 bases lay outside the gene matches. The CDR3 DNA reads TGTGCCAGCAGCTTGCGTGGCGGGGGAGTACACAATGAGCAGTTCTTC. Translating gives CASSLRGGGVHNEQFF.

This clone was seen a handful of times. The J gene is TRBJ1-2, the V gene TRBV4-1; D not resolved. V shed 0 bases and J shed 7 bases, with 12 bases lying between them. Germline CDR1 MGHRA, CDR2 YSYEKL. CDR3 length: 14 amino acids. The CDR3 nucleotides read TGCGCCAGCAGCCAAGATCGAAGGGAGGGTGGCTACACCTTC. The encoded protein is CASSQDRREGGYTF.

A remark on this clone: The junction departs from germline at one end; a sequencing error may be responsible. The chain joins TRBV6-5 to TRBJ2-7; TRBD1 matches at 8 bases. From germline, CDR1 is MNHEY and CDR2 SVGAGI. The CDR3 is 14 residues long. CDR3 DNA: TGTGCCAGCAGTGACTCGGACAGGGTCCACGAGCAGTACTTC. Translation: CASSDSDRVHEQYF.

V and J are TRBV29-1 and TRBJ2-1; 8 positions match TRBD2. Unmatched junction bases numbered 7, after V lost 8 bases and J lost 1 base. The CDR3 consists of 14 residues. CDR1 is SQVTM and CDR2 is ANQGSEA in the germline V gene. CDR3 nucleotides: TGCAGCTTTAGCCGGGGGGGGTCCTACAATGAGCAGTTCTTC. This sequence encodes CSFSRGGSYNEQFF.

The chain is built from TRBV3-1 (or the pseudogene TRBV3-2) and TRBJ2-3; D is possibly TRBD1 (5 bases). V shed 2 bases and J shed 2 bases, with 11 bases lying between them. The CDR3 sequence is 15 residues long. Germline CDR1 reads LGHDT; CDR2 reads YNNKEL (reference sequence). This CDR3 reads CASSQSTGHTDTQYF. CDR3 DNA sequence: TGTGCCAGCAGCCAATCTACCGGACACACAGATACGCAGTATTTT.

CDR3 region: CASSLGASYNEQFF. The CDR3 DNA reads TGTGCCAGCAGTTTGGGGGCATCCTACAATGAGCAGTTCTTC. The chain carries TRBV6-5 and TRBJ2-1, with a possible D match to TRBD1 (6 bases). CDR3 length: 14 residues. Trimming took off 4 bases at V and 1 base at J, with 8 bases between the two ends. The germline V gene encodes CDR1 MNHEY and CDR2 SVGAGI.

This chain joins TRBV4-1 and TRBJ2-1, with 11 bases fitting TRBD1. J lost 7 bases, V lost 2 bases, and 7 bases had no gene match. In germline, CDR1 is MGHRA, CDR2 YSYEKL. The CDR3 contains 16 residues. The CDR3 nucleotides are TGCGCCAGCAGCCAACCGGACAGGGGGCTGGGGAATGAGCAGTTCTTC. Protein sequence: CASSQPDRGLGNEQFF.

V and J are TRBV24-1 and TRBJ2-2, with D possibly being TRBD2 (6 bases). Trimming left V 9 bases short and J 6 bases short, with 10 bases between. The CDR3 contains 12 residues. Looked up from germline, CDR1 is KGHDR and CDR2 is SFDVKD. CDR3 in amino acids: CATRGGAGELFF. The CDR3 nucleotides are TGTGCCACCCGGGGCGGGGCCGGGGAGCTGTTTTTT.

V usage is TRBV25-1 and J usage is TRBJ2-7, with TRBD2 identical over 10 bases. In germline, CDR1 is MGHDK, CDR2 SYGVNS. V lost 4 bases, J lost 2 bases, and 5 bases stayed unmatched. The CDR3 runs to 15 residues. CDR3 DNA: TGTGCCAGCAGTGCGGAAGCGGGGGGGCCCTACGAGCAGTACTTC. This gives the protein CASSAEAGGPYEQYF.

The rearrangement uses TRBV9 and TRBJ2-1; 11 bases agree with TRBD2. CDR1 SGDLS and CDR2 YYNGEE come from the germline V gene. The length of the CDR3 is 19 residues. V lost 0 bases and J lost 2; bases outside the gene matches: 10. The CDR3 DNA reads TGTGCCAGCAGCGTAGGGGTCTTGACTAGCGGGGAACCCTACAATGAGCAGTTCTTC. Protein product: CASSVGVLTSGEPYNEQFF. The full variable domain, its missing parts supplied by reference TRBV9 and TRBJ2-1, is DSGVTQTPKHLITATGQRVTLRCSPRSGDLSVYWYQQSLDQGLQFLIQYYNGEERAKGNILERFSAQQFPDLHSELNLSSLELGDSALYFCASSVGVLTSGEPYNEQFFGPGTRLTVL.

The count of this clone is one. The gene calls are TRBV28 and TRBJ2-3; 8 bases match TRBD2. Trimming cost V 7 bases and J 7 bases; bases outside gene matches: 13. The CDR3 loop spans 15 amino acids. The germline V gene encodes CDR1 MDHEN and CDR2 SYDVKM. For the CDR3, the DNA is TGTGCCAGCACCCCGGGACTAGTTTCTGGAAATACGCAGTATTTT. Translating gives CASTPGLVSGNTQYF.

The V and J genes are TRBV28 and TRBJ2-7, with D tentatively TRBD1 (6 bases). V was pared by 7 bases and J by 1 base, with 14 bases between. The CDR3 covers 14 residues. The germline V gene has CDR1 MDHEN and CDR2 SYDVKM. DNA for the CDR3: TGTGCCAGCATAAAAATGACAGGATCCTACGAGCAGTACGTC. Translation: CASIKMTGSYEQYV.

This clone was counted a single time. The V and J genes are TRBV24-1 and TRBJ2-3; the D is unclear. This CDR3 has 14 amino acids. V lost 2 bases to trimming and J lost 4 bases, with 9 bases between them. Germline V lookup: CDR1 KGHDR, CDR2 SFDVKD. Here the CDR3 reads CATSDSPSSDTQYF. CDR3 nucleotide sequence: TGTGCCACCAGTGATTCCCCCAGTTCAGATACGCAGTATTTT.

This clone was recorded only once. V usage is TRBV3-1 (or the pseudogene TRBV3-2) and J usage is TRBJ1-2; D unclear. Germline V gene lookup returns CDR1 LGHDT and CDR2 YNNKEL (reference sequence). The V end was cut by 1 base, the J end by 4 bases, with 13 bases between. This CDR3 is built from 15 residues. CDR3 residues: CASSQATTLTYGYTF. The CDR3 DNA is TGTGCCAGCAGCCAAGCAACGACACTGACCTATGGCTACACCTTC.

This sequence joins TRBV27 and TRBJ2-3, with D tentatively TRBD2 (6 bases). Trimming left V 0 bases short and J 8 bases short, with 18 bases between. The CDR3 loop spans 16 amino acids. Germline assignment: CDR1 MNHEY and CDR2 SMNVEV (reference sequence). The CDR3 loop reads CASSLSGGIPRFTQYF. In nucleotides, the CDR3 is TGTGCCAGCAGTTTATCGGGCGGGATCCCACGGTTTACGCAGTATTTT.

The rearrangement links TRBV5-4 to TRBJ2-1; possible D gene TRBD1, 6 bases. Trimming cost V 3 bases and J 6 bases, with 13 bases left between them. This CDR3 spans 14 amino acids. Germline CDR1 and CDR2: SGHNT and YYREEE (reference sequence). CDR3 loop: CASSSWLGANEQFF. The CDR3 DNA follows: TGTGCCAGCAGCTCGTGGTTGGGGGCCAATGAGCAGTTCTTC.

Only a few counts were recorded for this clone. The chain links TRBV11-2 to TRBJ1-6; 9 bases align to TRBD1. Germline loops: CDR1 SGHAT, CDR2 FQNNGV. Trimming at V came to 1 base and at J to 7 bases, leaving 5 bases not matched to a gene. This CDR3 spans 16 amino acids. The DNA for the CDR3 is TGTGCCAGCAGCTTAGGAGGGACAGGGATCAATTCACCCCTCCACTTT. Protein product: CASSLGGTGINSPLHF.

The CDR3 sequence is CASGHSGNTIYF. The CDR3 DNA sequence: TGTGCCAGTGGACACTCTGGAAACACCATATATTTT. The chain links TRBV2 to TRBJ1-3; maybe TRBD1 (5 bases). This CDR3 has 12 amino acids. Germline V gives CDR1 SNHLY, CDR2 FYNNEI. Trimming shortened V by 9 bases and J by 0 bases, and 6 bases separated the two germline ends.

This sequence joins TRBV3-1 (or the pseudogene TRBV3-2) and TRBJ1-2; D unresolved. Germline CDR1 reads LGHDT; CDR2 reads YNNKEL (reference sequence). This CDR3 comprises 14 residues. V lost 1 base and J lost 3, with 9 bases in between. CDR3 loop: CASSQAVLDYGYTF. For the CDR3, the DNA is TGTGCCAGCAGCCAAGCGGTGTTAGACTATGGCTACACCTTC.

About this clone: Sequence at one end of the junction differs from germline and may be a read error. This sequence joins TRBV11-3 and TRBJ2-2; D possibly corresponds to TRBD1 (5 bases). CDR3 length: 14 amino acids. Germline CDR1 and CDR2: SGHNT and YENEEA. This chain's CDR3 is CASSLDRNTGELFF. In nucleotides, the CDR3 is TGTGCCAGCAGCCTAGACAGGAACACCGGGGAGCTGTTTTTT.

This clone was picked up a small number of times. The chain joins TRBV7-9 to TRBJ1-2, with TRBD1 as a possible D gene (5 bases). Trimming cost V 2 bases and J 13 bases, with 14 bases left between them. CDR1 is SEHNR, CDR2 FQNEAQ, per germline (reference sequence). The CDR3 covers 12 residues. CDR3 amino acids: CASSLFPREGTF. The CDR3 region has the DNA TGTGCCAGCAGCTTATTTCCCAGGGAAGGCACCTTC.

The chain links TRBV6-2 or TRBV6-3 to TRBJ1-1; TRBD1 is a possible D gene (5 bases). The CDR3 extends over 12 amino acids. Germline V lookup: CDR1 MNHEY, CDR2 SVGEGT. V shed 5 bases and J shed 6 bases, with 10 bases lying between them. In DNA form, the CDR3 reads TGTGCCAGCAGTCAAAGGGGCCCTGAAGCTTTCTTT. Its translation is CASSQRGPEAFF.

The chain joins TRBV11-2 to TRBJ2-1, with 8 bases matching TRBD2. The CDR3 consists of 14 residues. Germline V gene sequence: CDR1 SGHAT, CDR2 FQNNGV. The V and J ends lost 3 bases and 7 bases, in that order; junction bases with no gene match: 5. CDR3 sequence reads: CASSFSGGGNEQFF. The CDR3 bases are TGTGCCAGCAGCTTCAGCGGGGGTGGTAATGAGCAGTTCTTC.